This T cell receptor beta chain was sequenced during a study of cytomegalovirus exposure and HLA in healthy donors. Findings and limits, study-wide: Likely technical artifact: a cluster of highly shared sequence variants. As immune exposure information, only CMV serostatus was available.

The CDR3 is 17 residues long. Trimming stripped 1 base from V and 0 bases from J, with 10 bases between. The germline V gene has CDR1 ENHRY and CDR2 SYGVKD. The PCR ran on 60 Vbeta and 13 Jbeta primers. Using immunoSEQ multiplex PCR, the repertoire was profiled, and TCRdb retains in-frame clones only, with some absent. The data show 60,000 or so clones, approximately 75% seen once. Of note for this clone: What it binds is unknown.

This receptor was obtained from a woman in her thirties or forties in good health and CMV-seropositive. The specimen was PBMCs. V gene TRBV10-3 combines with J gene TRBJ2-6; a weak D match, TRBD1 (5 bases). The CDR3 is CAISEYRPDSGANVLTF. CDR3 coding DNA: TGTGCCATCAGTGAGTACAGGCCAGACTCTGGGGCCAACGTCCTGACTTTC.